This T cell receptor beta chain was profiled in a study of T cells in Graves' hyperthyroidism and ophthalmopathy. The study's findings and limits: Patients with ophthalmopathy were separated from those with stable hyperthyroidism by a 13 V-J model. Ophthalmopathy, which appeared later, was predicted by the model a median about 6.8 months before onset.

This clonotype was seen more than once but under ten times. The antigen is not known. The ends lost 6 bases at V and 4 bases at J; junction bases unmatched: 5. This CDR3 comprises 14 residues. Germline CDR1 LNHDA, CDR2 SQIVND (reference sequence). On the basis of clinical symptoms, serum thyroxine and TRAb, thyroid ultrasound and orbital computed tomography, diagnoses were made. Amplification of TCR beta CDR3 regions was performed using RNA transcripts as template. A first-round RT-PCR of the TCR CDR3 used the HTBI primer set. A single record per CDR3 protein comes from TCRdb applying MiXCR to the multiplex PCR reads. This table holds around 300,000 distinct CDR3 sequences, approximately 18% found once.

The chain combines TRBV19 with TRBJ1-2, with 10 bases fitting TRBD1. Sequencing was done on a sample of blood. This TCR was recovered from a man over 45 with Graves' ophthalmopathy. CDR3: CASREDRGTYGYTF. The CDR3, as DNA: TGTGCCAGTAGGGAGGACAGGGGGACCTATGGCTACACCTTC.